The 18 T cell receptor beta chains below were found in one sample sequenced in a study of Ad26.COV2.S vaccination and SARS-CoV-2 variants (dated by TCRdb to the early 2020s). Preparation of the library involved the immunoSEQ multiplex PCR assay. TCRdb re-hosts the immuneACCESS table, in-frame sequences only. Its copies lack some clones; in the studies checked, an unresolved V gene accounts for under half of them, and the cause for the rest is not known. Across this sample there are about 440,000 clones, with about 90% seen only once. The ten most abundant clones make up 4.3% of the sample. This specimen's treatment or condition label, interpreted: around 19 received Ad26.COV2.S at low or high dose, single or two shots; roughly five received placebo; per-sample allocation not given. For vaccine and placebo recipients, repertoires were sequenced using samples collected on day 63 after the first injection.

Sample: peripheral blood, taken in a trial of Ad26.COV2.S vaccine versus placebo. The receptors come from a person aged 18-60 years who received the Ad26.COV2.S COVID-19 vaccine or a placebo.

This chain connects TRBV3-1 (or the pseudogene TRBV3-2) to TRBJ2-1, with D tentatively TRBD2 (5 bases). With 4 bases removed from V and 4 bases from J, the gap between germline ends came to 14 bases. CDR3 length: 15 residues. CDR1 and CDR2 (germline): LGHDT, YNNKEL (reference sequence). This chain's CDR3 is CASSPFTSSYNEQFF. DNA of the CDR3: TGTGCCAGCAGCCCCTTCACTAGTTCTTACAATGAGCAGTTCTTC.

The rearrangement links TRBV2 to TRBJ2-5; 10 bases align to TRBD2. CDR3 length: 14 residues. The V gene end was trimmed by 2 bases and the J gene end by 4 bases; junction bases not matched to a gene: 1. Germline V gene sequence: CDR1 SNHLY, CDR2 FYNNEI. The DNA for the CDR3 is TGTGCCAGCAGTGAACGGACTAGCGGAGAGACCCAGTACTTC. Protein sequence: CASSERTSGETQYF.

This CDR3 is CASTLTSGYEQYF. CDR3 nucleotides: TGTGCCAGCACCCTGACCTCCGGATACGAGCAGTACTTC. This rearrangement joins TRBV2 to TRBJ2-7; no reliable D call. Per germline, CDR1 SNHLY and CDR2 FYNNEI. The CDR3 consists of 13 residues. V lost 7 bases to trimming and J lost 4 bases, with 14 bases between them.

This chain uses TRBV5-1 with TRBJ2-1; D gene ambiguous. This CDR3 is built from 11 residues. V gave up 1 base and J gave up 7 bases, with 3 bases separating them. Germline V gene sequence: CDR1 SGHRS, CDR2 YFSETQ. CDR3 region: CASSLSNEQFF. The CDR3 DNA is TGCGCCAGCAGCTTGTCAAATGAGCAGTTCTTC.

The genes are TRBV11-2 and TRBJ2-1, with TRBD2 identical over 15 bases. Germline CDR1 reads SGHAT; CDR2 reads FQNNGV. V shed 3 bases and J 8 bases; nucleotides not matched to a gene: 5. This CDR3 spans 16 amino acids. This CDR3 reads CASSLGLAGGGYEQFF. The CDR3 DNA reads TGTGCCAGCAGCTTGGGACTAGCGGGAGGAGGGTATGAGCAGTTCTTC. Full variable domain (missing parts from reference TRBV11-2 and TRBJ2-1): EAGVAQSPRYKIIEKRQSVAFWCNPISGHATLYWYQQILGQGPKLLIQFQNNGVVDDSQLPKDRFSAERLKGVDSTLKIQPAKLEDSAVYLCASSLGLAGGGYEQFFGPGTRLTVL.

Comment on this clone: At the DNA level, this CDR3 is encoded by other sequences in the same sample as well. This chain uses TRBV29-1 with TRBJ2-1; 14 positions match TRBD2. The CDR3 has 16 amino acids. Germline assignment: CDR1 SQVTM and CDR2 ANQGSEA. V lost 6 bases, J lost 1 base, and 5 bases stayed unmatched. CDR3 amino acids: CSVLGTSGSSYNEQFF. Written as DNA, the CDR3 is TGCAGCGTCCTAGGGACTAGCGGGAGTTCCTACAATGAGCAGTTCTTC.

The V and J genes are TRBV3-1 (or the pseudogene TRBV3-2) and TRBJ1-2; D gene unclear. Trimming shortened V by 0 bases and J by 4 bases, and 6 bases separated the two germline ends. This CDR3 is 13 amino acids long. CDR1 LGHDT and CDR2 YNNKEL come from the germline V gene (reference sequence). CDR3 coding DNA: TGTGCCAGCAGCCAAGAAGGCCTCTATGGCTACACCTTC. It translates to CASSQEGLYGYTF.

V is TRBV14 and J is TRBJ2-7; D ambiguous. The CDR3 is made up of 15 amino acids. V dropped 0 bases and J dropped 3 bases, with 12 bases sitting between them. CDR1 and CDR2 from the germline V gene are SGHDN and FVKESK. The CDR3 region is CASSQDPSRNYEQYF. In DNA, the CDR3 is TGTGCCAGCAGCCAAGACCCGTCTCGGAACTACGAGCAGTACTTC.

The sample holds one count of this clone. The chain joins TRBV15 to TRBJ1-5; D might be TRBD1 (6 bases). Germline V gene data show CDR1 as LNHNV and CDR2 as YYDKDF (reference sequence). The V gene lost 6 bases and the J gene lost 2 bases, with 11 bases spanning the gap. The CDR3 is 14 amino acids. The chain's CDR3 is CATSQGRGNQPQHF. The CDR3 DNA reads TGTGCCACCAGTCAGGGGAGGGGCAATCAGCCCCAGCATTTT.

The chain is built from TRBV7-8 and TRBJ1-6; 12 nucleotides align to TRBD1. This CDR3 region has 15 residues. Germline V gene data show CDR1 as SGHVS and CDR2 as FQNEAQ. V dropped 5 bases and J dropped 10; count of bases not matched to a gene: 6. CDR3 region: CASSPGQGAGSPLHF. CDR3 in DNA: TGTGCCAGCAGCCCGGGACAGGGGGCAGGATCACCCCTCCACTTT.

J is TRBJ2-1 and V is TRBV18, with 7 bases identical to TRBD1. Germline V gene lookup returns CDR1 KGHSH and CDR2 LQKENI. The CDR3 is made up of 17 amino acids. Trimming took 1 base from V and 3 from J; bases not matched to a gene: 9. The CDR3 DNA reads TGTGCCAGCTCACCACAAATCGACAGGGCGGGCTACAATGAGCAGTTCTTC. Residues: CASSPQIDRAGYNEQFF.

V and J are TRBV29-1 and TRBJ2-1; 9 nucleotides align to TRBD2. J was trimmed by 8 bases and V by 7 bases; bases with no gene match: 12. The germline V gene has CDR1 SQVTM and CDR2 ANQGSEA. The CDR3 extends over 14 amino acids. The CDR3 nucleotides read TGCAGCGGGGTAGCGGGAGTAAGTCTGTATGAGCAGTTCTTC. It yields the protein CSGVAGVSLYEQFF.

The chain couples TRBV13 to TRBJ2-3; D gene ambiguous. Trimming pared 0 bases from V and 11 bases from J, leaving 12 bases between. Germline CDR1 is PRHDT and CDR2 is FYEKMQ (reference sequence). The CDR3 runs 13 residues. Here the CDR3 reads CASSLGRRGRQYF. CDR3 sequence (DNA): TGTGCCAGCAGCTTAGGAAGACGTGGTCGGCAGTATTTT. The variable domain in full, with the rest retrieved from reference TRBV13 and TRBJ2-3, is AAGVIQSPRHLIKEKRETATLKCYPIPRHDTVYWYQQGPGQDPQFLISFYEKMQSDKGSIPDRFSAQQFSDYHSELNMSSLELGDSALYFCASSLGRRGRQYFGPGTRLTVL.

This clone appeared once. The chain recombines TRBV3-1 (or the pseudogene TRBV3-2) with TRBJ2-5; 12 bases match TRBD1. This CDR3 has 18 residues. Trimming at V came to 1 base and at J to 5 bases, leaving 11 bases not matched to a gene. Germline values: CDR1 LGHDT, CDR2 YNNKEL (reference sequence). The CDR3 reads CASSQVGQGAIIGETQYF. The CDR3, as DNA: TGTGCCAGCAGCCAAGTGGGACAGGGGGCGATCATCGGTGAGACCCAGTACTTC.

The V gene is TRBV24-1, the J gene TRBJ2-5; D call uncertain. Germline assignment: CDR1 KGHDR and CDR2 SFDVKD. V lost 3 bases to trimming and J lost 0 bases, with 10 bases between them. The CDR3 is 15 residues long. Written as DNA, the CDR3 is TGTGCCACCAGTGATATGGTAGGAAACCAAGAGACCCAGTACTTC. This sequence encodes CATSDMVGNQETQYF.

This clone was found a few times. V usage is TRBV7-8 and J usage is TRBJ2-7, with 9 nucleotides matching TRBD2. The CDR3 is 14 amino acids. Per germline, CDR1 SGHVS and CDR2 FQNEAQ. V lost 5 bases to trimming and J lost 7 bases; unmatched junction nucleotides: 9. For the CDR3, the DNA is TGTGCCAGCAGCATAGATAGGCGGGGGGGAGAGCAGTACTTC. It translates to CASSIDRRGGEQYF.

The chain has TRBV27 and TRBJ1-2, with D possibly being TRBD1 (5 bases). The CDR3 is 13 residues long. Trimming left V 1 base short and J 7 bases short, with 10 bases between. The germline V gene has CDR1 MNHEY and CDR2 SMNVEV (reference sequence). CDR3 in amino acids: CASSLYPGSGYTF. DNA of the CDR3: TGTGCCAGCAGTTTATATCCAGGGAGTGGCTACACCTTC.

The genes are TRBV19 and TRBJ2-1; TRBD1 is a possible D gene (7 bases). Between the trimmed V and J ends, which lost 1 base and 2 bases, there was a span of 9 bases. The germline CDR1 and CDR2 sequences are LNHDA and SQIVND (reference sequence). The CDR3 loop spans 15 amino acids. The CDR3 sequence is CASSIAGGPYNEQFF. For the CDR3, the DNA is TGTGCCAGTAGTATAGCAGGGGGGCCCTACAATGAGCAGTTCTTC.